The clone carrying this TCR beta chain was seen more than once but under ten times. Antigen specificity is unknown. The sample belongs to a study of long-term antiretroviral therapy in people with HIV. Version v3.0 of the immunoSEQ assay ran at survey level. Here immunoSEQ multiplex PCR was the method, and the copy in TCRdb shows in-frame clones only, minus some. This sample has about 24,000 clones, with 70% to 85% found just once. Regarding the study as a whole: Relative to control repertoires, HIV repertoires exhibited narrower CDR3 length ranges.

This CDR3 is built from 13 residues. Germline-derived CDR1 and CDR2 are SGHNT and YYREEE (reference sequence). Trimming took off 7 bases at V and 7 bases at J, with 17 bases between the two ends. The V gene is TRBV5-4, the J gene TRBJ1-2; a possible D gene is TRBD1 (6 bases). The sample in question was unsorted PBMCs, obtained 4.4 years after starting antiretroviral therapy. The TCR was taken from a man under 40 with HIV. CDR3 coding DNA: TGTGCCAGCCGCCCTAGGGGGGGAGTTGGCTACACCTTC. Its protein product is CASRPRGGVGYTF. Full variable domain (rest looked up from reference TRBV5-4 and TRBJ1-2): ETGVTQSPTHLIKTRGQQVTLRCSSQSGHNTVSWYQQALGQGPQFIFQYYREEENGRGNFPPRFSGLQFPNYSSELNVNALELDDSALYLCASRPRGGVGYTFGSGTRLTVV.